What follows describes a single T cell receptor beta chain. The target antigen is unknown. From the 5' RACE reads, TCRdb called clonotypes with MiXCR, one entry per CDR3 protein. The sample has 200,000 to 300,000 distinct CDR3 sequences, about 7% seen once. These data come from a study of T cells after yellow fever vaccination. Points from the study as a whole: Some clonotypes were seen in both the CD4 and the CD8 compartments. These made up a small share and likely arose from convergent recombination.

With V trimmed by 3 bases and J by 9 bases, 12 bases remained unmatched. CDR3 size: 16 residues. The chain links TRBV12-3 or TRBV12-4 to TRBJ2-2; 8 nucleotides match TRBD2. The clonotype comes from a man aged 25-45 years who received the YFV17D yellow fever vaccine. Sequenced material: CD4+ T cells sorted from PBMCs, taken on the day of the yellow fever booster vaccination. Here the CDR3 DNA reads TGTGCCAGCAGTTTCAGAAGCGGGAGTAGGCGGAGGGAGCTGTTTTTT. Amino acids: CASSFRSGSRRRELFF.